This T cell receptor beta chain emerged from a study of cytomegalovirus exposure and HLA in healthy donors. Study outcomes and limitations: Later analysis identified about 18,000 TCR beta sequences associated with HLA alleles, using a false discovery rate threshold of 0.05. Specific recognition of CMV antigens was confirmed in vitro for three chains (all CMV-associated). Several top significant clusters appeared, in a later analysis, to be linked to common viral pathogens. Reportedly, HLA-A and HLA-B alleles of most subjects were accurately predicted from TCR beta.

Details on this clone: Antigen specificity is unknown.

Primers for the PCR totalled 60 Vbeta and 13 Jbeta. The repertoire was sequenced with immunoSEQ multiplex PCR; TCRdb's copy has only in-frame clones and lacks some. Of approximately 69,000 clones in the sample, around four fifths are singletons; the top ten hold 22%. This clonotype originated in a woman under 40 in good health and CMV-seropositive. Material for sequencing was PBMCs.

CDR3 in amino acids: CASSLVPSGIPYEQYF. CDR3 bases: TGTGCCAGCAGTTTAGTCCCTAGCGGGATCCCCTACGAGCAGTACTTC. The J gene is TRBJ2-7, the V gene TRBV28; 9 bases are shared with TRBD2. CDR1 and CDR2 from the germline V gene are MDHEN and SYDVKM. CDR3 length: 16 residues. Trimming at V came to 2 bases and at J to 2 bases, leaving 7 bases not matched to a gene.